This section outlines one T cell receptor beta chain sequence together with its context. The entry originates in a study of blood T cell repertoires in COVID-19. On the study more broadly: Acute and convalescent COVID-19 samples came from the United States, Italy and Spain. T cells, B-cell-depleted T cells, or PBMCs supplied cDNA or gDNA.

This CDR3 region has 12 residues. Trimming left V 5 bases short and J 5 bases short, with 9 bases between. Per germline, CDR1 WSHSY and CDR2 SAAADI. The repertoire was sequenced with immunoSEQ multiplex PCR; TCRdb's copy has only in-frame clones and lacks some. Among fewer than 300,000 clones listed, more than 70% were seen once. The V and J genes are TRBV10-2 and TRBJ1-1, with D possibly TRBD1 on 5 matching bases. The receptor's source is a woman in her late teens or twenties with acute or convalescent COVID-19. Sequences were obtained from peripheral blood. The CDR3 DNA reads TGCGCCAGCAGTATGGGGCGGACTGAAGCTTTCTTT. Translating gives CASSMGRTEAFF.